A single sample gave rise to the 23 T cell receptor beta chains below, sequenced in a study of T-cell reconstitution after alpha-beta-depleted transplantation in children (dated by TCRdb to 2016 to 2017). Sample treatment or condition, as interpreted from the label and publication: allogeneic hematopoietic cell transplantation with graft depleted of TCRalphabeta T cells and CD19 B cells. The protocol used for the library was PCR. The sequencer was an Illumina HiSeq 2500. TCR library preparation used molecular barcoding, with unique molecular identifiers applied to normalize quantification of the TCRbeta repertoire. In-frame beta chains were kept once TCRdb had trimmed the public reads at Q25 with fastp and called clones with MiXCR. Each entry is one CDR3 protein sequence, shown with its most common DNA and genes. For this sample there are fewer than 550,000 distinct CDR3 sequences; around 10% appear just once. Together, the top ten hold 11% to 15% of the sample.

The specimen comprised PBMCs, mostly from graft donor cells, sampled 180 days after TCRalphabeta/CD19-depleted stem cell transplant. All receptors derive from a female patient aged 2 to 10 who had a stem cell transplant for aplastic anemia, so the T cells may come from the graft donor.

The sample holds many counts of this clonotype. Written as DNA, the CDR3 is TGTGCCACCAGCAGGCCAAGGGGTTACGAGCAGTACTTC. This encodes CATSRPRGYEQYF. The J gene is TRBJ2-7, the V gene TRBV15; tentative D call: TRBD1 (5 bases). The CDR3 is 13 residues long. Per germline, CDR1 LNHNV and CDR2 YYDKDF (reference sequence). Trimming removed 3 bases at V and 4 bases at J, with 10 bases between.

This clonotype was seen repeatedly, ten times or more. This rearrangement joins TRBV27 to TRBJ2-1, with D maybe TRBD2 (5 bases). The CDR3 runs to 16 residues. Germline V gene sequence: CDR1 MNHEY, CDR2 SMNVEV (reference sequence). V lost 6 bases to trimming and J lost 6 bases, with 21 bases between them. The CDR3 DNA reads as TGTGCCAGCAGCTTAACTAAGCGGTTGTTGGGCAATGAGCAGTTCTTC. Its protein product is CASSLTKRLLGNEQFF.

This clonotype has a handful of counts. The chain recombines TRBV25-1 with TRBJ2-1, with D unresolved. There are 13 residues in the CDR3. Germline CDR1 and CDR2: MGHDK and SYGVNS. Trimming took off 0 bases at V and 9 bases at J, with 9 bases between the two ends. CDR3 DNA sequence: TGTGCCAGCAGTGAATACTTCGGTGGTGAGCAGTTCTTC. This sequence encodes CASSEYFGGEQFF.

This clonotype was found a few times. V gene TRBV4-1 combines with J gene TRBJ2-5, with a possible D match to TRBD2 (7 bases). Trimming stripped 0 bases from V and 5 bases from J, with 13 bases between. The V gene's germline CDR1 is MGHRA and CDR2 YSYEKL. The CDR3 is 15 amino acids. As DNA, the CDR3 is TGCGCCAGCAGCCAAGAAGGGGGGGGCGTGGAGACCCAGTACTTC. Amino acids: CASSQEGGGVETQYF.

The rearrangement uses TRBV12-3 or TRBV12-4 and TRBJ1-5, with 7 nucleotides matching TRBD1. The CDR3 contains 16 residues. Unmatched junction bases numbered 6, after V lost 4 bases and J lost 0 bases. The CDR3 bases are TGTGCCAGCAGTTACGGAGACAGGGCTAGCAATCAGCCCCAGCATTTT. Translated: CASSYGDRASNQPQHF.

This clonotype has more than one count but fewer than ten. The CDR3 bases are TGTGCCAGCAGTGAGACAGGGGGGAACATTCAGTACTTC. Its protein is CASSETGGNIQYF. The chain recombines TRBV2 with TRBJ2-4, with 9 bases lining up with TRBD1. The germline V gene has CDR1 SNHLY and CDR2 FYNNEI. CDR3 size: 13 residues. V shed 3 bases and J 7 bases; nucleotides not matched to a gene: 1.

In this sample, this clonotype turned up a few times. V usage is TRBV2 and J usage is TRBJ2-4, with D possibly matching TRBD2 (5 bases). Germline V lookup: CDR1 SNHLY, CDR2 FYNNEI. The germline V and J ends were trimmed by 2 bases and 6 bases, with 17 bases remaining between them. This CDR3 comprises 16 residues. CDR3 coding DNA: TGTGCCAGCAGTGAAATTATAGCGCGAGGGAGAAACATTCAGTACTTC. This sequence encodes CASSEIIARGRNIQYF.

The chain joins TRBV19 to TRBJ2-5; 10 nucleotides align to TRBD1. The junction had 12 bases not matched to a gene; V was cut back by 5 bases and J by 6 bases. The germline V gene has CDR1 LNHDA and CDR2 SQIVND (reference sequence). CDR3 length equals 16 residues. The CDR3 DNA sequence: TGTGCCAGTAGTTCCAATACCGGGACAGGGGCACAGACCCAGTACTTC. Protein: CASSSNTGTGAQTQYF.

This clonotype came up a few times. The genes are TRBV20-1 and TRBJ2-1; 7 bases align to TRBD2. CDR1 is DFQATT and CDR2 is SNEGSKA in the germline V gene (reference sequence). The ends lost 0 bases at V and 0 bases at J; junction bases unmatched: 8. The CDR3 consists of 17 residues. DNA for the CDR3: TGCAGTGCTAGAGATTCGGCTAGCGGAAGCTCCTACAATGAGCAGTTCTTC. It codes for CSARDSASGSSYNEQFF.

This clonotype has at least ten counts. This rearrangement joins TRBV29-1 to TRBJ1-1; 7 bases line up with TRBD1. Germline loops: CDR1 SQVTM, CDR2 ANQGSEA. CDR3 length equals 16 residues. V trimming: 1 base; J trimming: 0 bases; junction bases outside the gene matches: 8. The CDR3 DNA reads TGCAGCGTTGAAGCGATGGGACAGCAAATGAACACTGAAGCTTTCTTT. Amino acids: CSVEAMGQQMNTEAFF.

This clonotype has a count of ten or more. The rearrangement links TRBV4-1 to TRBJ2-5, with 7 bases aligning to TRBD2. CDR1 MGHRA and CDR2 YSYEKL come from the germline V gene. V trimming: 6 bases; J trimming: 3 bases; junction bases outside the gene matches: 16. This CDR3 region has 17 residues. CDR3 protein: CASSPSEVGRGEETQYF. The CDR3 DNA follows: TGCGCCAGCAGTCCAAGTGAGGTCGGCCGGGGGGAAGAGACCCAGTACTTC.

The chain has TRBV7-2 and TRBJ2-3; TRBD2 is a possible D gene (6 bases). Looked up from germline, CDR1 is SGHTA and CDR2 is FQGNSA. Trimming pared 5 bases from V and 6 bases from J, leaving 18 bases between. CDR3 size: 15 residues. CDR3 sequence (DNA): TGTGCCAGCAGCCCCCGGGCGGGGCCTGGGGATACGCAGTATTTT. Translated, it gives CASSPRAGPGDTQYF.

This clonotype has more than one count but fewer than ten. The V and J genes are TRBV7-9 and TRBJ1-1, with TRBD1 matching over 8 bases. From germline, CDR1 is SEHNR and CDR2 FQNEAQ (reference sequence). The length of the CDR3 is 15 residues. Trimming removed 6 bases from V and 1 base from J; junction bases left unmatched: 7. DNA of the CDR3: TGTGCCAGCAGACCTCGGGGACAGGCGAACACTGAAGCTTTCTTT. It is translated as CASRPRGQANTEAFF.

V is TRBV28 and J is TRBJ1-4; 7 bases line up with TRBD1. The CDR3 has 14 residues. J was trimmed by 2 bases and V by 10 bases; bases with no gene match: 7. Germline lookup yields CDR1 MDHEN and CDR2 SYDVKM. The CDR3 DNA reads TGTGCCACCCAGGGGGTTCGGACTAATGAAAAACTGTTTTTT. Residues: CATQGVRTNEKLFF.

This clonotype was detected many times. The gene calls are TRBV7-2 and TRBJ1-6, with TRBD1 matching over 7 bases. CDR1 is SGHTA, CDR2 FQGNSA, per germline. Trimming took 4 bases from V and 7 from J; bases not matched to a gene: 13. This CDR3 is built from 17 residues. CDR3 coding DNA: TGTGCCAGCAGCTCAAAAATTCCGGGACAGATAAATTCACCCCTCCACTTT. Its protein is CASSSKIPGQINSPLHF.

The chain is built from TRBV12-3 or TRBV12-4 and TRBJ2-5; D may be TRBD1 (5 bases). The CDR3 length is 18 residues. The ends were cut back, 11 bases at V and 5 bases at J, with 33 bases in the middle. CDR3 DNA sequence: TGTGCCTTCAGTTTAGGGCAGGCGGCGGCAGGGTTCGGGGAGACCCAGTACTTC. This gives the protein CAFSLGQAAAGFGETQYF.

This chain joins TRBV21-1 and TRBJ2-2. TRBV21-1 is a pseudogene. CDR3 length: 14 residues. The CDR3 coding sequence is TGTGCCAGCAGCAAGAAAGGGAGCACCGGGGAGCTGTTTTTT. Residues: CASSKKGSTGELFF.

This chain connects TRBV4-3 to TRBJ2-1, with 7 bases fitting TRBD2. The junction had 10 bases not matched to a gene; V was cut back by 0 bases and J by 8 bases. The CDR3 is made up of 16 amino acids. Germline V gene lookup returns CDR1 LGHNA and CDR2 YSLEER. CDR3 region: CASSQDGAGERDEQFF. CDR3 sequence (DNA): TGCGCCAGCAGCCAAGACGGGGCGGGAGAGCGCGATGAGCAGTTCTTC.

This clonotype was counted between two and nine times. This chain connects TRBV15 to TRBJ2-5, with D maybe TRBD1 (5 bases). The germline V gene encodes CDR1 LNHNV and CDR2 YYDKDF (reference sequence). V was shortened by 3 bases and J by 4 bases, with 18 bases between the two germline ends. CDR3 length: 16 residues. The CDR3 protein is CATSSLDTADLETQYF. CDR3 sequence (DNA): TGTGCCACCAGCAGCTTGGACACGGCGGATTTAGAGACCCAGTACTTC.

The genes are TRBV18 and TRBJ2-5; 9 positions agree with TRBD1. The V gene's germline CDR1 is KGHSH and CDR2 LQKENI. Unmatched junction bases numbered 3, after V lost 3 bases and J lost 4 bases. This CDR3 spans 14 amino acids. The CDR3 reads CASSPGTGRETQYF. In nucleotides, the CDR3 is TGTGCCAGCTCACCGGGGACAGGGAGAGAGACCCAGTACTTC.

This clonotype has a handful of counts. V and J are TRBV25-1 and TRBJ2-3; D ambiguous. CDR1 is MGHDK, CDR2 SYGVNS, per germline. The CDR3 is made up of 16 amino acids. V lost 1 base and J lost 3, with 14 bases in between. The CDR3 bases are TGTGCCAGCAGTGAATCGATCCTGACCGAGACAGATACGCAGTATTTT. This codes for CASSESILTETDTQYF. Using reference TRBV25-1 and TRBJ2-3 for the parts outside the CDR3, the full variable domain is EADIYQTPRYLVIGTGKKITLECSQTMGHDKMYWYQQDPGMELHLIHYSYGVNSTEKGDLSSESTVSRIRTEHFPLTLESARPSHTSQYLCASSESILTETDTQYFGPGTRLTVL.

The count of this clonotype is one. The chain couples TRBV30 to TRBJ2-6, with a possible D match to TRBD2 (5 bases). V lost 2 bases and J 0 bases, leaving 8 bases between the germline ends. The CDR3 has 15 amino acids. Germline CDR1 is GTSNPN and CDR2 is SVGIG (reference sequence). The CDR3 nucleotides are TGTGCCTGGAGTCCCCTAGCCTCTGGGGCCAACGTCCTGACTTTC. Translating gives CAWSPLASGANVLTF.

The chain is built from TRBV12-5 and TRBJ1-2; 9 nucleotides match TRBD1. The CDR3 is made up of 15 amino acids. The V and J ends lost 5 bases and 2 bases, in that order; junction bases with no gene match: 6. CDR1 is LGHNT, CDR2 FRNRAP, per germline. In nucleotides, the CDR3 is TGTGCTAGTGGTACCGGGACAGGGTCAAACTATGGCTACACCTTC. It specifies CASGTGTGSNYGYTF.